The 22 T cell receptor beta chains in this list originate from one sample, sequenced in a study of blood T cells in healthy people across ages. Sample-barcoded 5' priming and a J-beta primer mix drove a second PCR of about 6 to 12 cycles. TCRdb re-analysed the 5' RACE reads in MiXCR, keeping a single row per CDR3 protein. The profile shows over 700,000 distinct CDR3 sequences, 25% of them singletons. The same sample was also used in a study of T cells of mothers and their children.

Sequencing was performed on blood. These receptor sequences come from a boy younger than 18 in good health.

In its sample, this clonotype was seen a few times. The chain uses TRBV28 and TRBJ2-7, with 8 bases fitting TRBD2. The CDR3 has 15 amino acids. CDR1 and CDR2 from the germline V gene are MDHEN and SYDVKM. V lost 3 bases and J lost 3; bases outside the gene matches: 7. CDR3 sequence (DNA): TGTGCCAGCAGTTTGGGTCCGGGACTAGGCTACGAGCAGTACTTC. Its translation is CASSLGPGLGYEQYF.

CDR3 sequence: CASSSLGAQETQYF. In DNA, the CDR3 is TGTGCCAGCAGCTCTTTGGGGGCACAAGAGACCCAGTACTTC. The rearrangement joins TRBV5-4 to TRBJ2-5; TRBD1 might be the D (6 bases). V was cut by 3 bases and J by 2 bases, with 11 bases left in between. The CDR3 length is 14 residues. In germline, CDR1 is SGHNT, CDR2 YYREEE (reference sequence).

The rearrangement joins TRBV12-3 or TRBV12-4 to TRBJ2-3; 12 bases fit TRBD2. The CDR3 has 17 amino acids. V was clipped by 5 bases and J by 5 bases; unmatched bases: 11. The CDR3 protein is CASSPTPSGRGGDTQYF. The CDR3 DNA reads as TGTGCCAGCAGTCCCACACCTAGCGGGAGGGGGGGAGATACGCAGTATTTT.

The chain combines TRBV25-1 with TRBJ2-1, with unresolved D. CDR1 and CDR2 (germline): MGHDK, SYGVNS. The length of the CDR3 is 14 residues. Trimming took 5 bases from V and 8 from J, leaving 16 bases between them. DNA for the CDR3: TGTGCCAGCAGTCCGGTTCGTGGTTGGGATGAGCAGTTCTTC. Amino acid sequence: CASSPVRGWDEQFF. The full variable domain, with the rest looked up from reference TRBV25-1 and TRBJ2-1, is EADIYQTPRYLVIGTGKKITLECSQTMGHDKMYWYQQDPGMELHLIHYSYGVNSTEKGDLSSESTVSRIRTEHFPLTLESARPSHTSQYLCASSPVRGWDEQFFGPGTRLTVL.

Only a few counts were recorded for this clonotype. The CDR3 region is CSARRGLLSYEQYF. CDR3 DNA: TGCAGTGCTAGAAGGGGACTCCTCTCCTACGAGCAGTACTTC. V gene TRBV20-1 combines with J gene TRBJ2-7; D might be TRBD2 (6 bases). Germline values: CDR1 DFQATT, CDR2 SNEGSKA (reference sequence). V gave up 2 bases and J gave up 0 bases, with 11 bases separating them. The length of the CDR3 is 14 residues.

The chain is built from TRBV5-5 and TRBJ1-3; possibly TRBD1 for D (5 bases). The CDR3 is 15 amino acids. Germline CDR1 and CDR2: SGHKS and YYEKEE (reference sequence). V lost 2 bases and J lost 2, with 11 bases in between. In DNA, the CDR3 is TGTGCCAGCAGCTTTTGGGCGGGGGCTGGAAACACCATATATTTT. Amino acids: CASSFWAGAGNTIYF.

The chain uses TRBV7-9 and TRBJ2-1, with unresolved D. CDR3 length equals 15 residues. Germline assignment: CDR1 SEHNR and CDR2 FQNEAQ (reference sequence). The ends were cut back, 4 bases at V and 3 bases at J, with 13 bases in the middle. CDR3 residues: CASSSPFPLYNEQFF. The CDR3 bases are TGTGCCAGCAGCTCCCCCTTCCCTCTCTACAATGAGCAGTTCTTC.

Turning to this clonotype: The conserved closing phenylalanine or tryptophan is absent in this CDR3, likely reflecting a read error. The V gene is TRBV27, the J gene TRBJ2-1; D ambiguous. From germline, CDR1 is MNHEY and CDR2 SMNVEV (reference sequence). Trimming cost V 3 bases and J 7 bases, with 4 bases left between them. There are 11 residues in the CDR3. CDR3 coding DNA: TGTGCCAGCAGTTTTTCTAATGAGCAGTTCCTC. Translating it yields CASSFSNEQFL.

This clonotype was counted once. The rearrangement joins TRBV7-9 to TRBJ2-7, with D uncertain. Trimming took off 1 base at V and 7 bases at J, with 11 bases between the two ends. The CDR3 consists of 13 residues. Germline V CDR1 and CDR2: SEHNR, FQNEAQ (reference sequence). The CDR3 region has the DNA TGTGCCAGCAGCTTAGAGGACCAGGAAGAGCAGTACTTC. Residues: CASSLEDQEEQYF.

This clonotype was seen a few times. CDR3 in amino acids: CASSYLAGGVHNEQFF. In DNA, the CDR3 is TGTGCCAGCAGCTACCTAGCGGGAGGGGTACACAATGAGCAGTTCTTC. V and J are TRBV7-2 and TRBJ2-1; 12 bases align to TRBD2. Germline trimming cut 4 bases from V and 5 bases from J; bases unmatched to any gene: 6. The CDR3 runs to 16 residues. CDR1 is SGHTA and CDR2 is FQGNSA in the germline V gene. The whole variable domain, filled in from reference TRBV7-2 and TRBJ2-1, reads GAGVSQSPSNKVTEKGKDVELRCDPISGHTALYWYRQSLGQGLEFLIYFQGNSAPDKSGLPSDRFSAERTGGSVSTLTIQRTQQEDSAVYLCASSYLAGGVHNEQFFGPGTRLTVL.

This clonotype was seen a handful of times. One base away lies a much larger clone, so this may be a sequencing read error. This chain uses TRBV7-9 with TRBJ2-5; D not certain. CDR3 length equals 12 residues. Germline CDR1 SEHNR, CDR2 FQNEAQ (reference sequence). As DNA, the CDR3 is TGTGCCAGCAGCTTAGCCCAAGAGACCCAGCACTTC. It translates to CASSLAQETQHF.

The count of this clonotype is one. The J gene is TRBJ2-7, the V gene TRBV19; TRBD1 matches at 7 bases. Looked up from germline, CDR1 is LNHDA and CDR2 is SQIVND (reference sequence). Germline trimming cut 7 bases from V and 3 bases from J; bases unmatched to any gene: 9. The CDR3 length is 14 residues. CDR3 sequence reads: CASTPTGLNYEQYF. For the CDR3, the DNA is TGTGCCAGTACGCCGACAGGGTTAAACTACGAGCAGTACTTC.

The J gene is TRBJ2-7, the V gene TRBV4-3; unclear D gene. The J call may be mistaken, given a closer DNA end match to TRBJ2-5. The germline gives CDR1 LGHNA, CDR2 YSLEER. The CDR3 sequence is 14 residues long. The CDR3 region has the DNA TGCGCCAGCAGCCAAGAACCGGCCTCGGGGACCCAGTACTTC. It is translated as CASSQEPASGTQYF.

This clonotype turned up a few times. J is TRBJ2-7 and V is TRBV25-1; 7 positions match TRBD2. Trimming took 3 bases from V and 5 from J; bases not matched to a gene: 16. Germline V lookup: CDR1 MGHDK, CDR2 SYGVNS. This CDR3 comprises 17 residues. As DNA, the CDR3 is TGTGCCAGCAGTGACCTTTCAGGGAGGGCAGGCGGCGACGAGCAGTACTTC. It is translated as CASSDLSGRAGGDEQYF.

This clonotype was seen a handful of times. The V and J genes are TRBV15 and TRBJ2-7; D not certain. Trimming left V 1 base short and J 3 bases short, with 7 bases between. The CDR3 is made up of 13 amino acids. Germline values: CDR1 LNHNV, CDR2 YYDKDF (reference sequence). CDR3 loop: CATSRGRYYEQYF. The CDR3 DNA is TGTGCCACCAGCAGAGGACGTTACTACGAGCAGTACTTC.

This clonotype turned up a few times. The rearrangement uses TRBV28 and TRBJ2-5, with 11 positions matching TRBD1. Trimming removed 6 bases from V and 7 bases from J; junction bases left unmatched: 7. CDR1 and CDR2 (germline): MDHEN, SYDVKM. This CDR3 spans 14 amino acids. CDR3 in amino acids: CASSKDRGLGTQYF. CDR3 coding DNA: TGTGCCAGCAGCAAGGACAGGGGGCTCGGGACCCAGTACTTC. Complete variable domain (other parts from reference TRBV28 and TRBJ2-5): DVKVTQSSRYLVKRTGEKVFLECVQDMDHENMFWYRQDPGLGLRLIYFSYDVKMKEKGDIPEGYSVSREKKERFSLILESASTNQTSMYLCASSKDRGLGTQYFGPGTRLLVL.

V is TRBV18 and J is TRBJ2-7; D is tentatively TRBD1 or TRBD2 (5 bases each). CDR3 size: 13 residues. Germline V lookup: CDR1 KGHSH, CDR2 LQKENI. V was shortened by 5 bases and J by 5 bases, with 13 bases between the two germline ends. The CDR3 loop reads CASSLTLGDEQYF. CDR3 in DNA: TGTGCCAGCTCATTGACTCTGGGGGACGAGCAGTACTTC. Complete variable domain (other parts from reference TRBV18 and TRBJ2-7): NAGVMQNPRHLVRRRGQEARLRCSPMKGHSHVYWYRQLPEEGLKFMVYLQKENIIDESGMPKERFSAEFPKEGPSILRIQQVVRGDSAAYFCASSLTLGDEQYFGPGTRLTVT.

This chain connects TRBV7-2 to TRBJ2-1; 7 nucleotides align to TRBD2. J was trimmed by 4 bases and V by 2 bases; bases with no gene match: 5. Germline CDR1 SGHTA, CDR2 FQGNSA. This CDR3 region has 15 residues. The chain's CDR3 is CASSLRSGAYNEQFF. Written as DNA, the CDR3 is TGTGCCAGCAGCTTACGGAGCGGGGCTTACAATGAGCAGTTCTTC.

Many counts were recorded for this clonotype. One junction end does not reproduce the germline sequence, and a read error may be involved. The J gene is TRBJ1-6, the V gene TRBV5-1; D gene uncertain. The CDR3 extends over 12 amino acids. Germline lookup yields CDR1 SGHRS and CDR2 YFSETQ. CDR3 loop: CASSLENSPLHF. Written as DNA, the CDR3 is TGTGCCAGCAGTTTGGAGAATTCACCCCTCCACTTT.

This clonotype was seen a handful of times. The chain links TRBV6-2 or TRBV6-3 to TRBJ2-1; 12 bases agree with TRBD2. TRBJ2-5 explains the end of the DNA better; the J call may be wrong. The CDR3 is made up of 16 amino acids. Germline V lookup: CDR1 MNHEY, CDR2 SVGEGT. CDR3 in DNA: TGTGCCAGCAGTTCCGGACTAGCGGGGTGGCAAGAGACCCAGTACTTC. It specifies CASSSGLAGWQETQYF.

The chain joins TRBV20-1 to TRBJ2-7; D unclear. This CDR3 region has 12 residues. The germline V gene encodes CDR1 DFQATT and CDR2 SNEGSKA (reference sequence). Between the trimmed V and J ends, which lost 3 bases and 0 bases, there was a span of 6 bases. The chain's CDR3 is CSASSGSYEQYF. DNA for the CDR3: TGCAGTGCTAGTTCGGGCTCCTACGAGCAGTACTTC.

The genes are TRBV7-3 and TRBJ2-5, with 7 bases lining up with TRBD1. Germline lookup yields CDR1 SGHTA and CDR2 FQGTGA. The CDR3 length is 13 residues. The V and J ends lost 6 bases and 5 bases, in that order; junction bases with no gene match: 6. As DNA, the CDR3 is TGTGCCAGCAGTAAGGGGGCAGGGGAGACCCAGTACTTC. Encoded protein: CASSKGAGETQYF.